The source of this T cell receptor (beta chain) is a study of CD8 T cells in ankylosing spondylitis. General study points: Ankylosing spondylitis blood seemed to carry a telltale TCR beta motif made of roughly 8 highly homologous variants.

This clonotype was picked up many times. The antigen is undetermined. Germline assignment: CDR1 MNHNS and CDR2 SASEGT. J gave up 4 bases and V 5 bases, and 2 bases lay outside the gene matches. This CDR3 has 14 residues. TCRdb recomputed calls from the 5' RACE reads with MiXCR, one row per CDR3 protein. The repertoire holds around 890,000 distinct CDR3 sequences, with about 11% as singletons. V and J are TRBV6-1 and TRBJ1-6, with 7 bases fitting TRBD1. This receptor was identified in a male donor with ankylosing spondylitis. The sample consisted of blood, either unsorted or a sorted T cell fraction (not recorded which). CDR3 DNA sequence: TGTGCCAGCAGTAGGACAGGATATAATTCACCCCTCCACTTT. Translation gives CASSRTGYNSPLHF.